This entry concerns a single T cell receptor (beta chain). What this receptor recognizes is not known. No much larger clone is present one base from it, and per-base qualities are unavailable. The donors were healthy, HIV-negative adults with no recently reported acute infections or vaccinations. All donors were Caucasian adults living in Nashville, Tennessee, USA. In the unsorted samples, 70 million to 95 million PBMCs were counted, and genomic DNA was extracted using the QIAamp DNA Blood Mini kit. Blood was collected by leukapheresis, and PBMCs were isolated by Ficoll-Histopaque density gradient centrifugation and then cryopreserved in liquid nitrogen vapor phase. This specimen comes from a study of shared clonotypes between healthy human individuals (dated by TCRdb to 2018 to 2021). Describing the broader study: The cohort comprised a couple of women and a few men aged 18 to 49 years. Per donor, leukapheresis produced somewhere between about 0.94 and 9.5 billion PBMCs. To increase sequencing depth and limit assay-specific biases, different laboratories used diverse techniques to prepare libraries and sequence TCR repertoires. The study deeply sequenced blood TCR repertoires of about five healthy adults to estimate repertoire size and the extent of clonotype sharing between individuals.

The CDR3 runs 13 amino acids, cysteine and phenylalanine included. The DNA shown is the 39-base CDR3, in frame from base 1. V is pared back by 4 bases and J by 5 bases, with 9 bases lying between the germline termini. The germline V gene gives CDR1 as SGHAT and CDR2 as FQNNGV. Using the deep immunoSEQ assay, multiplex PCR amplified TCR CDR3 regions from genomic DNA. Extracted genomic DNA from each cell subset was spread evenly across all wells of several immunoSEQ 96-well plates, with each plate serving as a replicate. For unsorted PBMC, around 300 ng genomic DNA, equal to 25,000 to 35,000 T cell genomes, was loaded into each replicate PCR. Ten immunoSEQ deep assay plates were used to sequence the unsorted PBMC genomic DNA. Purified libraries were measured with a Qubit 3.0 fluorometer, size-checked on a Bioanalyzer 2100, and measured again with the KAPA Library Quantification kit. Every immunoSEQ 96-well plate was sequenced on a separate single-read 150-cycle Illumina NextSeq 550 flow cell. The source study handled its data this way. Because only junctional sequences without quality scores were contained in the immunoSEQ output, filtering matching that applied to full-length reads could not be performed. To assign V/J genes and CDR3, sequences were annotated using PyIR, a Python wrapper for IgBLAST v1.9, with IMGT germline references. Reads were filtered out if the reads had weak V/J assignments (E-value above 1e-6), no CDR3, stop codons, out-of-frame junctions, or ambiguous translated residues. V3J clonotypes were defined as sequences sharing an identical inferred V gene, J gene, and CDR3 amino acid sequence. To compute the percentage overlap between repertoires, the number of shared unique clonotypes was divided by the size of the smaller repertoire. RTK rarefaction, the Chao1 estimator, and Recon v2.1 estimates of unobserved clonotypes were used to assess repertoire richness. TCRdb provides this immuneACCESS table in a form limited to in-frame rearrangements. Some clones are lacking; in checked studies, under half of them reflect an unresolved V gene, and why the rest are absent is not known. V, J and clone size are taken as reported in that table, and D and trimming were inferred from the DNA itself. In this sample the table shows under 600,000 clones, around three quarters of which occur a single time. More than 10% of the sample belongs to the ten largest clones.

General study outcomes and caveats: Sampling was limited to blood, and TCR repertoires in tissue likely differ from TCR repertoires in blood. Pairwise subsampling indicated that sequencing depth was expected to affect the degree of clonotype sharing among donors. The small number of donors limited the genetic and exposure-history diversity represented.

Rearrangement joined TRBV11-2 to TRBJ1-5; the best D guess is TRBD1, with 5 bases matching. The source is a middle-aged woman in good health. Some clones in this sample may be carry-over from other donors' samples. Material for sequencing was PBMCs. The encoded CDR3 is CASSSDRDQPQHF. DNA sequence: TGTGCCAGCAGCTCCGACAGAGATCAGCCCCAGCATTTT.